Presented here are 20 T cell receptor beta chains from one specimen sequenced in a study of shared clonotypes between healthy human individuals. Profiled with immunoSEQ multiplex PCR; TCRdb holds only in-frame clones, not every one. This sample has 850,000 to 1,200,000 clones; about 76% occur once, and the top ten carry around 1.5%. The specimen sequenced was memory CD4+ T cells sorted from blood. The subset denotes: CD45RA-negative fraction. Receptor source: a man younger than 35 in good health.

V is TRBV6-5 and J is TRBJ1-6, with 7 positions matching TRBD1. This CDR3 contains 15 residues. The germline V gene has CDR1 MNHEY and CDR2 SVGAGI. The ends lost 2 bases at V and 8 bases at J; junction bases unmatched: 6. The CDR3, as DNA: TGTGCCAGCAGTTACAACAGGGGTCGGGATTCACCCCTCCACTTT. This encodes CASSYNRGRDSPLHF.

This clone was counted once. The rearrangement joins TRBV5-1 to TRBJ2-2; 7 bases are shared with TRBD2. The CDR3 consists of 13 residues. Germline CDR1 is SGHRS and CDR2 is YFSETQ. V was clipped by 6 bases and J by 4 bases; unmatched bases: 3. The CDR3 reads CASTGGGTGELFF. In DNA, the CDR3 is TGCGCCAGCACGGGAGGAGGCACCGGGGAGCTGTTTTTT.

The CDR3 nucleotides are TGTGCCTGGAGTGTCGGGGGGGGAGGTCACGAGCAGTTCTTC. Encoded protein: CAWSVGGGGHEQFF. The chain carries TRBV30 and TRBJ2-1, with TRBD2 matching over 8 bases. Germline V lookup: CDR1 GTSNPN, CDR2 SVGIG (reference sequence). The CDR3 is 14 amino acids. Germline trimming cut 0 bases from V and 10 bases from J; bases unmatched to any gene: 8.

The rearrangement joins TRBV6-6 to TRBJ1-1; D is ambiguous. Per the germline V gene, CDR1 is MNHNY and CDR2 is SVGAGI (reference sequence). This CDR3 is built from 13 residues. V lost 2 bases to trimming and J lost 8 bases, with 12 bases between them. CDR3 DNA: TGTGCCAGCAGTTACGGGCTGTCCTCCGAAGCTTTCTTT. Translation: CASSYGLSSEAFF.

This chain connects TRBV5-1 to TRBJ2-7, with D hard to call. CDR3 size: 14 residues. The V gene lost 3 bases and the J gene lost 4 bases, with 14 bases spanning the gap. Germline values: CDR1 SGHRS, CDR2 YFSETQ. The CDR3 is CASSSIPGNYEQYF. The CDR3 DNA sequence: TGCGCCAGCAGCTCCATACCAGGAAATTACGAGCAGTACTTC.

This clone has more than one count but fewer than ten. The chain carries TRBV30 and TRBJ1-1; perhaps TRBD1 as D (5 bases). The V end lost 8 bases, the J end lost 4 bases, and 14 bases lay between the germline ends. This CDR3 contains 12 residues. Germline lookup yields CDR1 GTSNPN and CDR2 SVGIG (reference sequence). CDR3 sequence: CAGARGSTEAFF. CDR3 DNA sequence: TGTGCCGGGGCCAGAGGGAGCACTGAAGCTTTCTTT.

This sequence joins TRBV9 and TRBJ2-2, with D possibly matching TRBD1 (5 bases). Germline V gene data show CDR1 as SGDLS and CDR2 as YYNGEE. This CDR3 comprises 14 residues. The V gene lost 0 bases and the J gene lost 6 bases, with 9 bases spanning the gap. The CDR3 coding sequence is TGTGCCAGCAGCGTAGCTACCAGGGCCGGGGAGCTGTTTTTT. It yields the protein CASSVATRAGELFF. Filled out from reference TRBV9 and TRBJ2-2, the complete variable domain reads DSGVTQTPKHLITATGQRVTLRCSPRSGDLSVYWYQQSLDQGLQFLIQYYNGEERAKGNILERFSAQQFPDLHSELNLSSLELGDSALYFCASSVATRAGELFFGEGSRLTVL.

This clone came up a few times. The J gene is TRBJ2-3, the V gene TRBV13; D could derive from TRBD1 or TRBD2 (5 bases each). V gave up 4 bases and J gave up 3 bases, with 14 bases separating them. This CDR3 region has 15 residues. Germline V gene data show CDR1 as PRHDT and CDR2 as FYEKMQ (reference sequence). CDR3 sequence: CASSYERGKTDTQYF. The CDR3 nucleotides read TGTGCCAGCAGCTACGAGAGGGGCAAAACAGATACGCAGTATTTT.

This clone has only a few counts. V usage is TRBV7-6 and J usage is TRBJ2-5; maybe TRBD2 (5 bases). The CDR3 spans 16 residues. Trimming pared 1 base from V and 4 bases from J, leaving 16 bases between. CDR1 SGHVS and CDR2 FNYEAQ come from the germline V gene. The CDR3 sequence: CASSLDSGGKSETQYF. DNA for the CDR3: TGTGCCAGCAGCTTAGACAGCGGTGGAAAGTCAGAGACCCAGTACTTC. The whole variable domain, remainder taken from reference TRBV7-6 and TRBJ2-5, is GAGVSQSPRYKVTKRGQDVALRCDPISGHVSLYWYRQALGQGPEFLTYFNYEAQQDKSGLPNDRFSAERPEGSISTLTIQRTEQRDSAMYRCASSLDSGGKSETQYFGPGTRLLVL.

The V gene is TRBV6-1, the J gene TRBJ1-5; TRBD1 matches 10 bases. The J segment lost 4 bases and the V segment lost 6 bases, leaving 6 bases of the junction unmatched. CDR3 length equals 15 residues. Germline loops: CDR1 MNHNS, CDR2 SASEGT. The DNA for the CDR3 is TGTGCCAGCAGAGCGCCGGGACAGGGGAATCAGCCCCAGCATTTT. Amino acid sequence: CASRAPGQGNQPQHF.

V gene TRBV5-4 combines with J gene TRBJ2-1; a weak D match, TRBD2 (5 bases). Germline V gene data show CDR1 as SGHNT and CDR2 as YYREEE (reference sequence). The CDR3 consists of 14 residues. V lost 0 bases and J lost 4, with 8 bases in between. For the CDR3, the DNA is TGTGCCAGCAGCTTGGATGGACTGTACAATGAGCAGTTCTTC. As protein: CASSLDGLYNEQFF.

V gene TRBV10-3 combines with J gene TRBJ1-1; a possible D gene is TRBD1 (6 bases). CDR3 length: 12 residues. V was shortened by 6 bases and J by 4 bases, with 9 bases between the two germline ends. Germline CDR1 ENHRY, CDR2 SYGVKD. The CDR3 loop is CAIRGGGTEAFF. CDR3 DNA: TGTGCCATCAGGGGAGGGGGCACTGAAGCTTTCTTT.

On this clone itself: A read error is possible here, since a much larger clone lies one base away. The V and J genes are TRBV14 and TRBJ2-7, with TRBD2 identical over 9 bases. V shed 4 bases and J 3 bases; nucleotides not matched to a gene: 1. The V gene's germline CDR1 is SGHDN and CDR2 FVKESK. This CDR3 region has 13 residues. CDR3 residues: CASSPTSGYEQYF. Here the CDR3 DNA reads TGTGCCAGCAGCCCGACTAGCGGCTACGAGCAGTACTTC.

The rearrangement joins TRBV28 to TRBJ2-5, with D unresolved. CDR1 and CDR2 (germline): MDHEN, SYDVKM. V lost 1 base and J lost 5, with 8 bases in between. This CDR3 is built from 13 residues. This CDR3 reads CASSLFAVETQYF. CDR3 DNA sequence: TGTGCCAGCAGTTTATTTGCTGTGGAGACCCAGTACTTC.

The chain has TRBV29-1 and TRBJ2-1; maybe TRBD2 (5 bases). The CDR3 is 15 amino acids. Germline-derived CDR1 and CDR2 are SQVTM and ANQGSEA. V lost 0 bases and J lost 7, with 16 bases in between. CDR3 sequence: CSVEDTVQTGNEQFF. The CDR3 coding sequence is TGCAGCGTTGAAGACACCGTCCAAACGGGGAATGAGCAGTTCTTC.

This clone showed up just a few times. This chain joins TRBV4-3 and TRBJ2-1; D gene ambiguous. Between the trimmed V and J ends, which lost 0 bases and 7 bases, there was a span of 10 bases. The CDR3 runs to 14 residues. Germline loops: CDR1 LGHNA, CDR2 YSLEER. The CDR3 coding sequence is TGCGCCAGCAGCCAAGATTGGGCTGGGAATGAGCAGTTCTTC. As protein: CASSQDWAGNEQFF.

The chain uses TRBV29-1 and TRBJ2-1, with a weak D call TRBD1 (6 bases). The ends were cut back, 7 bases at V and 3 bases at J, with 25 bases in the middle. CDR3 size: 17 residues. Germline CDR1 is SQVTM and CDR2 is ANQGSEA. For the CDR3, the DNA is TGCAGCGCTGGGGGCAGCCGCGTTAATTACTTCTACAATGAGCAGTTCTTC. It specifies CSAGGSRVNYFYNEQFF.

V is TRBV28 and J is TRBJ2-7; no clear D gene. The CDR3 is made up of 14 amino acids. V was clipped by 4 bases and J by 3 bases, with 13 bases between them. Germline CDR1 is MDHEN and CDR2 is SYDVKM. The CDR3 region is CASSSVGSYYEQYF. DNA for the CDR3: TGTGCCAGCAGTTCCGTAGGCAGTTACTACGAGCAGTACTTC.

This sequence joins TRBV7-2 and TRBJ1-1; 7 bases agree with TRBD1. Germline CDR1 reads SGHTA; CDR2 reads FQGNSA. CDR3 size: 13 residues. With V trimmed by 4 bases and J by 8 bases, 7 bases remained unmatched. CDR3 nucleotides: TGTGCCAGCAGCTCAGAGAGACAGGGAGAAGCTTTCTTT. This encodes CASSSERQGEAFF.

This chain joins TRBV19 and TRBJ1-5, with a possible D match to TRBD1 (6 bases). Trimming cost V 6 bases and J 4 bases, with 19 bases left between them. This CDR3 is 16 amino acids long. The germline V gene encodes CDR1 LNHDA and CDR2 SQIVND (reference sequence). CDR3 bases: TGTGCCAGTAGCACGGGCGCCGGGACACTGAATCAGCCCCAGCATTTT. Protein sequence: CASSTGAGTLNQPQHF.